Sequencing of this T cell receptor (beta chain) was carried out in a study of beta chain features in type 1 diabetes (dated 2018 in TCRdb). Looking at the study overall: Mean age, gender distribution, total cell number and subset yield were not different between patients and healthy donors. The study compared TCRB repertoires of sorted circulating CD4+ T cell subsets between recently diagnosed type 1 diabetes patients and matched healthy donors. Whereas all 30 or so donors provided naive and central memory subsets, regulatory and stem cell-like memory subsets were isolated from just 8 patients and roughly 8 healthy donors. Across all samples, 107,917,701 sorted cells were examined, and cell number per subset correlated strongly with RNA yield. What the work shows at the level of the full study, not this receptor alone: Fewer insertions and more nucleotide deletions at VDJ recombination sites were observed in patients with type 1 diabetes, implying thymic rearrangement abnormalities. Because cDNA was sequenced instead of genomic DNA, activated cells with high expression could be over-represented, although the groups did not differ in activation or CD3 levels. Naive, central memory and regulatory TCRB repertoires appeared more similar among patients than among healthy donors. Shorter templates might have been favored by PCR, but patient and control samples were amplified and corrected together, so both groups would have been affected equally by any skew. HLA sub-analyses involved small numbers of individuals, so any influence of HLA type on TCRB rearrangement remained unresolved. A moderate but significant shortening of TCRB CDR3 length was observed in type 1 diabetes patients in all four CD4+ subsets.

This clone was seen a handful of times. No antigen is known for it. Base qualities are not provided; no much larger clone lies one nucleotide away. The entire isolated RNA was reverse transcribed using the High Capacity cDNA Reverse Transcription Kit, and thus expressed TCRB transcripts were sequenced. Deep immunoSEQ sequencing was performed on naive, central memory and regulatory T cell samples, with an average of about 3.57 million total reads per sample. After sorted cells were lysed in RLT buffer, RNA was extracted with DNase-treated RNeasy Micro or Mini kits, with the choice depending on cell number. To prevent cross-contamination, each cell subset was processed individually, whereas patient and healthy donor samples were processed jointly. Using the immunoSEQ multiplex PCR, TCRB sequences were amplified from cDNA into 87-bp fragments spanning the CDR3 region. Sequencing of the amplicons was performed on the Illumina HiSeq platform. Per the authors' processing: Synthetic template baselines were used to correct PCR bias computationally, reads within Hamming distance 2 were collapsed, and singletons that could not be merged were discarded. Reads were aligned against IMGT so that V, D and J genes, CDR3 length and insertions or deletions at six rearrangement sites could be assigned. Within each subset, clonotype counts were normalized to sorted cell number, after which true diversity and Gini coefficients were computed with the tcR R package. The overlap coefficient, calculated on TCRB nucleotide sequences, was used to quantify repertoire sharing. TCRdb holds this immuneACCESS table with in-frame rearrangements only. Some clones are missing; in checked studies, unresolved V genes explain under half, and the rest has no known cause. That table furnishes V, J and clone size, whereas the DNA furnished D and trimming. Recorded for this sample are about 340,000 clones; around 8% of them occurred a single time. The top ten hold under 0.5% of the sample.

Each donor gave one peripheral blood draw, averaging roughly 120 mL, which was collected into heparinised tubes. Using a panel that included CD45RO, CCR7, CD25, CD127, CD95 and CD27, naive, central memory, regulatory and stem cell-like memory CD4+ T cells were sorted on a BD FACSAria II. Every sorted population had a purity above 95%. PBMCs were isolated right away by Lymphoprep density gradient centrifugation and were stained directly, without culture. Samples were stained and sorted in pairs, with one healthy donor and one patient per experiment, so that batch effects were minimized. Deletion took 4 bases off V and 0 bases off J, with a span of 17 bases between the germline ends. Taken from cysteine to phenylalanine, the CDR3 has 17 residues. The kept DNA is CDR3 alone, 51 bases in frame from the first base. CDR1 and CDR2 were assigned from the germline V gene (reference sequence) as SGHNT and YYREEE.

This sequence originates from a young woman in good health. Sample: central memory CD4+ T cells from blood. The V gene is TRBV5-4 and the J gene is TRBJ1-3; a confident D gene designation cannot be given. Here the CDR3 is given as CASSATIGADSGNTIYF. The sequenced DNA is TGTGCCAGCAGCGCAACGATCGGTGCCGACTCTGGAAACACCATATATTTT.